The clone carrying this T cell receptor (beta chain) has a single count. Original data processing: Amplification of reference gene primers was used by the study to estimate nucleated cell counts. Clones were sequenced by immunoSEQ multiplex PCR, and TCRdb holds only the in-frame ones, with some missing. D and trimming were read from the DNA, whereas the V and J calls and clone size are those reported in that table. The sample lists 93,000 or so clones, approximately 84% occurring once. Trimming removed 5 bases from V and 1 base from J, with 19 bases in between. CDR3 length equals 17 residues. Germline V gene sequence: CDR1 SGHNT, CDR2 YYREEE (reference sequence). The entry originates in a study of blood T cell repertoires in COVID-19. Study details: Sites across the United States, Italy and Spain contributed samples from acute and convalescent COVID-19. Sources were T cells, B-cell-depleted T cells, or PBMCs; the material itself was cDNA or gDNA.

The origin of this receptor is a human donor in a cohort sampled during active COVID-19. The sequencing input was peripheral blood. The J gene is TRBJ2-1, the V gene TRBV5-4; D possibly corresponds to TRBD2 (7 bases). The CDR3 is CASSLRGGPVSYNEQFF. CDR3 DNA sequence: TGTGCCAGCAGTTTGAGGGGGGGGCCGGTGTCCTACAATGAGCAGTTCTTC.